A single sample is the source of the 25 T cell receptor beta chains below, sequenced in a study of CD8+ T cells in alopecia areata. Extraction and reverse transcription of RNA yielded cDNA as the sequencing template. The method was immunoSEQ multiplex PCR; TCRdb's version includes in-frame clones alone and lacks a portion of them. Among just under 65,000 clones listed, roughly 50% were seen once. Regarding treatment: oral pan-JAK inhibitor, 5-10 mg twice daily. The material was CD8+ T cells sorted from blood, obtained at approximately week 36, from a patient treated with tofacitinib. Receptors originate from a human donor with alopecia areata.

V gene TRBV29-1 combines with J gene TRBJ2-2, with 9 bases identical to TRBD1. The germline CDR1 and CDR2 sequences are SQVTM and ANQGSEA. With 2 bases clipped from V and 5 bases from J, the junction kept 6 bases outside the gene matches. CDR3 length: 15 amino acids. The CDR3: CSVENPGQGTGELFF. DNA for the CDR3: TGCAGCGTTGAAAACCCTGGACAGGGGACCGGGGAGCTGTTTTTT.

The chain uses TRBV7-8 and TRBJ2-7, with TRBD2 as a possible D gene (6 bases). V lost 2 bases and J 2 bases, leaving 10 bases between the germline ends. The length of the CDR3 is 14 residues. CDR1 and CDR2 from the germline V gene are SGHVS and FQNEAQ. CDR3 sequence: CASSLIRTTYEQYF. CDR3 DNA sequence: TGTGCCAGCAGCTTAATCCGGACTACCTACGAGCAGTACTTC.

This clone was seen more than once but under ten times. The rearrangement joins TRBV15 to TRBJ2-1; 7 positions agree with TRBD2. This CDR3 region has 17 residues. The V gene's germline CDR1 is LNHNV and CDR2 YYDKDF (reference sequence). Trimming cost V 0 bases and J 5 bases; bases outside gene matches: 10. In nucleotides, the CDR3 is TGTGCCACCAGCAGAGATTTGCGGGAGAGGGCCCACAATGAGCAGTTCTTC. Its protein is CATSRDLRERAHNEQFF.

The V gene is TRBV28, the J gene TRBJ2-1; 8 bases align to TRBD2. V was pared by 6 bases and J by 5 bases, with 9 bases of the junction left unmatched. Germline V gene sequence: CDR1 MDHEN, CDR2 SYDVKM. This CDR3 is 15 amino acids long. Here the CDR3 reads CASRTGLGAHNEQFF. The CDR3 coding sequence is TGTGCCAGCAGAACGGGACTAGGGGCCCACAATGAGCAGTTCTTC. The entire variable domain, with the rest obtained from reference TRBV28 and TRBJ2-1, is as follows: DVKVTQSSRYLVKRTGEKVFLECVQDMDHENMFWYRQDPGLGLRLIYFSYDVKMKEKGDIPEGYSVSREKKERFSLILESASTNQTSMYLCASRTGLGAHNEQFFGPGTRLTVL.

For this clone: Other nucleotide sequences in the sample specify the same CDR3. The V call is TRBV6-1, the J call TRBJ1-3; no reliable D call. Germline-derived CDR1 and CDR2 are MNHNS and SASEGT. The length of the CDR3 is 14 residues. Deletions cut 3 bases from V and 0 bases from J, with 6 bases between. For the CDR3, the DNA is TGTGCCAGCAGTGATGGAGTCTCTGGAAACACCATATATTTT. Protein sequence: CASSDGVSGNTIYF.

The chain recombines TRBV29-1 with TRBJ1-2, with D perhaps TRBD1 (6 bases). Trimming removed 3 bases from V and 5 bases from J, with 10 bases in between. Germline lookup yields CDR1 SQVTM and CDR2 ANQGSEA. This CDR3 comprises 12 residues. CDR3 loop: CSVERGAYGYTF. The CDR3 coding sequence is TGCAGCGTTGAGCGGGGGGCGTATGGCTACACCTTC.

CDR3 bases: TGCAGCGTTCCGGGCCGGGACTCCTACAATGAGCAGTTCTTC. This sequence encodes CSVPGRDSYNEQFF. The chain employs TRBV29-1 and TRBJ2-1; a possible D gene is TRBD2 (5 bases). Germline V CDR1 and CDR2: SQVTM, ANQGSEA. The CDR3 runs 14 residues. V lost 5 bases and J lost 0, with 11 bases in between.

As concerns this clone: With a much larger clone just one base away, this may be a read error. This sequence joins TRBV7-2 and TRBJ1-1; D not resolved. V was clipped by 3 bases and J by 3 bases, with 5 bases between them. The CDR3 runs 12 residues. The germline CDR1 and CDR2 sequences are SGHTA and FQGNSA. The CDR3 DNA reads TGTGCCAGCAGCTTCGGGGACACTGAAGCTTTCTTT. Its protein product is CASSFGDTEAFF.

The chain combines TRBV4-1 with TRBJ2-7; 8 bases fit TRBD2. This CDR3 has 15 residues. Germline CDR1 and CDR2: MGHRA and YSYEKL. The junction had 8 bases not matched to a gene; V was cut back by 4 bases and J by 3 bases. The CDR3 DNA reads as TGCGCCAGCAGCCGGGCAGCGGGAGTGGTCTACGAGCAGTACTTC. The encoded protein is CASSRAAGVVYEQYF.

The chain has TRBV19 and TRBJ2-7, with D perhaps TRBD1 (6 bases). CDR3 length equals 12 residues. V lost 5 bases and J lost 5, with 10 bases in between. CDR1 is LNHDA and CDR2 is SQIVND in the germline V gene (reference sequence). This CDR3 reads CASSLTGNEQYF. The CDR3 DNA is TGTGCCAGTAGTCTAACAGGGAACGAGCAGTACTTC.

This clone was counted a few times. The chain combines TRBV5-1 with TRBJ2-6; D is possibly TRBD2 (6 bases). V dropped 0 bases and J dropped 2 bases, with 12 bases sitting between them. The CDR3 is made up of 17 amino acids. Germline-derived CDR1 and CDR2 are SGHRS and YFSETQ. CDR3 bases: TGCGCCAGCAGCTTGGATTTAGCGGAGCCTGGGGCCAACGTCCTGACTTTC. This codes for CASSLDLAEPGANVLTF.

The chain uses TRBV29-1 and TRBJ2-4; TRBD2 might be the D (5 bases). The CDR3 spans 14 residues. Germline lookup yields CDR1 SQVTM and CDR2 ANQGSEA. With 4 bases removed from V and 0 bases from J, the gap between germline ends came to 10 bases. CDR3 in amino acids: CSVVGALAKNIQYF. CDR3 bases: TGCAGCGTTGTGGGAGCTCTAGCCAAAAACATTCAGTACTTC.

The genes are TRBV7-2 and TRBJ2-7; 10 bases fit TRBD2. Germline V gene data show CDR1 as SGHTA and CDR2 as FQGNSA. V shed 5 bases, J shed 4 bases, and the junction held 5 bases outside the gene matches. The CDR3 length is 14 residues. CDR3 sequence reads: CASSPSGRAYEQYF. The CDR3 bases are TGTGCCAGCAGCCCCAGCGGGAGGGCTTACGAGCAGTACTTC.

This clone was seen a handful of times. The chain links TRBV4-3 to TRBJ2-7; D possibly corresponds to TRBD2 (7 bases). In germline, CDR1 is LGHNA, CDR2 YSLEER. The CDR3 has 15 residues. Trimming shortened V by 0 bases and J by 5 bases, and 14 bases separated the two germline ends. The CDR3 protein is CASSQEGGGGNEQYF. As DNA, the CDR3 is TGCGCCAGCAGCCAAGAAGGAGGGGGGGGAAACGAGCAGTACTTC.

The table lists this clone with a few counts. The chain joins TRBV29-1 to TRBJ2-1; D may be TRBD2 (6 bases). CDR1 is SQVTM and CDR2 is ANQGSEA in the germline V gene. V shed 6 bases and J shed 8 bases, with 14 bases lying between them. The CDR3 is 12 amino acids. CDR3 sequence reads: CSVDGLPDEQFF. The CDR3 DNA reads as TGCAGCGTCGATGGACTACCGGATGAGCAGTTCTTC.

V and J are TRBV14 and TRBJ2-5; TRBD1 matches at 8 bases. The CDR3 length is 16 residues. In germline, CDR1 is SGHDN, CDR2 FVKESK. The V gene end was trimmed by 0 bases and the J gene end by 2 bases; junction bases not matched to a gene: 5. The CDR3 region has the DNA TGTGCCAGCAGCCAAGAAGCAAGGACAGGGCAAGAGACCCAGTACTTC. This encodes CASSQEARTGQETQYF.

This rearrangement joins TRBV15 to TRBJ1-5, with a tentative D call TRBD1 (6 bases). This CDR3 spans 14 amino acids. CDR1 and CDR2 from the germline V gene are LNHNV and YYDKDF (reference sequence). Trimming stripped 0 bases from V and 7 bases from J, with 10 bases between. The CDR3 bases are TGTGCCACCAGCAGAGACCCCCAGGGGCAGCCCCAGCATTTT. Residues: CATSRDPQGQPQHF.

This chain connects TRBV29-1 to TRBJ2-7; D possibly uses TRBD1 or TRBD2 (6 bases each). V was pared by 0 bases and J by 2 bases, with 11 bases between. CDR3 length equals 14 residues. The germline CDR1 and CDR2 sequences are SQVTM and ANQGSEA. CDR3 region: CSVEESGATYEQYF. The CDR3 DNA reads TGCAGCGTTGAAGAATCGGGGGCGACCTACGAGCAGTACTTC.

V usage is TRBV9 and J usage is TRBJ2-7; 9 bases are a match to TRBD1. The germline V gene encodes CDR1 SGDLS and CDR2 YYNGEE. V lost 3 bases to trimming and J lost 1 base; unmatched junction nucleotides: 5. The CDR3 consists of 15 residues. This CDR3 is CASSARTGESYEQYF. The CDR3 DNA is TGTGCCAGCAGCGCCCGGACAGGGGAGTCCTACGAGCAGTACTTC.

In its sample, this clone was seen a few times. The chain links TRBV29-1 to TRBJ2-1; D gene unclear. Germline CDR1 reads SQVTM; CDR2 reads ANQGSEA. The CDR3 covers 12 residues. V gave up 4 bases and J gave up 9 bases, with 13 bases separating them. The CDR3 loop reads CSVVSLLGEQFF. The CDR3 DNA reads as TGCAGCGTTGTATCCCTGCTAGGTGAGCAGTTCTTC.

This clone turned up a few times. The chain couples TRBV29-1 to TRBJ2-3; D is possibly TRBD1 (5 bases). Trimming shortened V by 4 bases and J by 0 bases, and 8 bases separated the two germline ends. Germline values: CDR1 SQVTM, CDR2 ANQGSEA. The CDR3 sequence is 13 residues long. The CDR3 DNA is TGCAGCGTTGCCCAGGGCAGCACAGATACGCAGTATTTT. It specifies CSVAQGSTDTQYF.

V is TRBV6-1 and J is TRBJ2-7; D might be TRBD1 (6 bases). V was cut by 0 bases and J by 2 bases, with 14 bases left in between. The germline CDR1 and CDR2 sequences are MNHNS and SASEGT. CDR3 length equals 16 residues. CDR3 amino acids: CASSEATQGKTYEQYF. In DNA form, the CDR3 reads TGTGCCAGCAGTGAAGCAACGCAGGGGAAAACCTACGAGCAGTACTTC.

This clone appeared a few times. V gene TRBV29-1 combines with J gene TRBJ2-1; D perhaps matches TRBD2 (5 bases). V lost 1 base to trimming and J lost 0 bases, with 10 bases between them. Germline V gives CDR1 SQVTM, CDR2 ANQGSEA. The CDR3 extends over 15 amino acids. The CDR3 reads CSVEGTGFSYNEQFF. Written as DNA, the CDR3 is TGCAGCGTTGAAGGAACGGGATTCTCCTACAATGAGCAGTTCTTC.

The V gene is TRBV9, the J gene TRBJ2-7, with TRBD1 matching over 8 bases. This CDR3 is built from 15 residues. Germline trimming cut 4 bases from V and 6 bases from J; bases unmatched to any gene: 12. CDR1 and CDR2 from the germline V gene are SGDLS and YYNGEE. The CDR3 DNA sequence: TGTGCCAGCAGCATACAATCGACAGGGGCGGGCGAGCAGTACTTC. Encoded protein: CASSIQSTGAGEQYF.

The chain joins TRBV29-1 to TRBJ2-7; the match to TRBD2 covers 15 bases. The CDR3 consists of 16 residues. Trimming at V came to 4 bases and at J to 0 bases, leaving 4 bases not matched to a gene. CDR1 and CDR2 (germline): SQVTM, ANQGSEA. The CDR3 DNA sequence: TGCAGCGTTGGGGGACTAGCGGGAGGCCCCTCCTACGAGCAGTACTTC. This codes for CSVGGLAGGPSYEQYF.